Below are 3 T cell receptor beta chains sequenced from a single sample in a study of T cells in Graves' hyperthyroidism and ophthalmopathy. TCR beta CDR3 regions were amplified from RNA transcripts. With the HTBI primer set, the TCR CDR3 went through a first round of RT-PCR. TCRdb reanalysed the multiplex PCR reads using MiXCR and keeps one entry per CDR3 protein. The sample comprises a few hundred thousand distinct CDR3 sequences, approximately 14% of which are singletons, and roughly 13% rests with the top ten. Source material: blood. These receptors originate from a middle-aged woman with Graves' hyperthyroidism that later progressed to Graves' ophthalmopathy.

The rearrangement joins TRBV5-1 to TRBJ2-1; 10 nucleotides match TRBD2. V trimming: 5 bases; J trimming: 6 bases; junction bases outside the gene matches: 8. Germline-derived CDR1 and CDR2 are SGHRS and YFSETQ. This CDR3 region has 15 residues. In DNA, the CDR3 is TGCGCCAGCAGTGCAGCGGGAGGGCCGAGCAATGAGCAGTTCTTC. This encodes CASSAAGGPSNEQFF.

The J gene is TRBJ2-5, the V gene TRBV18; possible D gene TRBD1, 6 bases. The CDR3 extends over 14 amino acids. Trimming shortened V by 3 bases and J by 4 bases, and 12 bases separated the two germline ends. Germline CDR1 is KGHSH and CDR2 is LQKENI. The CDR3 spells CASSPQGGSETQYF. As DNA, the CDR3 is TGTGCCAGCTCACCCCAAGGGGGATCAGAGACCCAGTACTTC.

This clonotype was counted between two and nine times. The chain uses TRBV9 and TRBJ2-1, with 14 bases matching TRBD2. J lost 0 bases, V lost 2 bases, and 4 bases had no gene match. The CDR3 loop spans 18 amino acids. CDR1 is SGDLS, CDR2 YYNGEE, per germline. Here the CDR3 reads CASSVRTSGGSSYNEQFF. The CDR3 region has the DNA TGTGCCAGCAGCGTCCGGACTAGCGGGGGGAGCTCCTACAATGAGCAGTTCTTC.